The entry below gives a single T cell receptor (beta chain) sequence along with its context. Its antigen remains unknown. These data come from a study of T cells after yellow fever vaccination. Overall study findings and caveats: A faster peak, day 5 versus 15, was reached by the weaker secondary response. A small proportion of clonotypes was detected in both the CD4 and CD8 compartments. Most clones from primary vaccination were detected again post-booster (around 95% CD4, about 88% CD8).

TCRdb reanalysed the 5' RACE reads using MiXCR and keeps one entry per CDR3 protein. The profile shows approximately 580,000 distinct CDR3 sequences, around 16% of them singletons. The sequencing used PBMCs, collected 5 to 6 days after the first yellow fever vaccination. The receptor was derived from a man between 18 and 29 years old who received the YFV17D yellow fever vaccine.

The DNA for the CDR3 is TGCGCCAGCAGCCAAGAATATTCAAGGACAGCCTATGGCTACACCTTC. As protein: CASSQEYSRTAYGYTF. This chain joins TRBV4-3 and TRBJ1-2; D may be TRBD1 (6 bases). V was shortened by 0 bases and J by 4 bases, with 15 bases between the two germline ends. The CDR3 has 16 amino acids. Germline V gives CDR1 LGHNA, CDR2 YSLEER.